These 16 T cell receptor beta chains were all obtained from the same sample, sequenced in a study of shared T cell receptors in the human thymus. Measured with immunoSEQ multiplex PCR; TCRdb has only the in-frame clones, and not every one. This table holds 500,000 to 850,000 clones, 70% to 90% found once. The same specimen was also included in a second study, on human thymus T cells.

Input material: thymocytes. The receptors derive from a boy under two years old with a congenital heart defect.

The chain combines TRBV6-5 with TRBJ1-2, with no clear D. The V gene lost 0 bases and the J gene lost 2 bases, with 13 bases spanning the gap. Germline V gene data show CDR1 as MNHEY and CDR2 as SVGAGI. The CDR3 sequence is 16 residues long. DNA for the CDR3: TGTGCCAGCAGTTACTCGATAGGAGAGGAGAACTATGGCTACACCTTC. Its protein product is CASSYSIGEENYGYTF.

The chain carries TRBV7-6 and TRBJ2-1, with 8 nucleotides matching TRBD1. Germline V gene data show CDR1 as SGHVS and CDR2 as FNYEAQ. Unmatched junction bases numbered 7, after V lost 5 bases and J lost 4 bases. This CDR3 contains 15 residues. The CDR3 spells CASSITGTGYNEQFF. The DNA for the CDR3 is TGTGCCAGCAGCATTACCGGGACAGGTTACAATGAGCAGTTCTTC.

CDR3 in amino acids: CASRLGRAVTNTEAFF. DNA of the CDR3: TGCGCCAGCAGGTTAGGCAGGGCTGTTACGAACACTGAAGCTTTCTTT. The chain joins TRBV5-1 to TRBJ1-1; tentatively, D is TRBD1 (5 bases). The CDR3 totals 16 residues. The V and J ends lost 5 bases and 1 base respectively, with 18 bases between them. CDR1 and CDR2 from the germline V gene are SGHRS and YFSETQ.

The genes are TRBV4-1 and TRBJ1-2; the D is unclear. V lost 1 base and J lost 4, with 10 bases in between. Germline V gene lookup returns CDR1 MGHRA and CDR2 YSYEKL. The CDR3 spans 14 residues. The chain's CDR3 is CASSQASGLYGYTF. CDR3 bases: TGCGCCAGCAGCCAAGCCTCAGGACTCTATGGCTACACCTTC.

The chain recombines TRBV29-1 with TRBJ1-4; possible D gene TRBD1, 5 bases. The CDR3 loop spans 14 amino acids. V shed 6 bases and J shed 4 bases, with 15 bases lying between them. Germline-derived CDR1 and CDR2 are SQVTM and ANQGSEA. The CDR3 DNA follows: TGCAGCGTGCTAACTCAGGGTTATAATGAAAAACTGTTTTTT. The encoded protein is CSVLTQGYNEKLFF.

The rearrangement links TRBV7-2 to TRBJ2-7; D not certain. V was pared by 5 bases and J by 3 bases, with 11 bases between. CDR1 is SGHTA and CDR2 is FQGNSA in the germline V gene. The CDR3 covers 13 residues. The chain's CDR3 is CASSPRLDYEQYF. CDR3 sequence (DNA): TGTGCCAGCAGCCCGAGACTGGACTACGAGCAGTACTTC.

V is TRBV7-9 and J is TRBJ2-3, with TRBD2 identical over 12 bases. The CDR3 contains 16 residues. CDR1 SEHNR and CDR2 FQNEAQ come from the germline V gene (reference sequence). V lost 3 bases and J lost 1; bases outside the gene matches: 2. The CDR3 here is CASSLWTSGGTDTQYF. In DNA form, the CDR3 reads TGTGCCAGCAGCTTGTGGACTAGCGGGGGCACAGATACGCAGTATTTT.

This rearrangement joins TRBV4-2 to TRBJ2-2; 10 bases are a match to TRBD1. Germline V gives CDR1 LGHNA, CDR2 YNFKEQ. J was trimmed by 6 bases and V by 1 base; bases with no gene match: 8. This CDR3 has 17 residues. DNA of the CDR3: TGTGCCAGCAGCCAAGTGGGGACAGGGGTATGGGCCGGGGAGCTGTTTTTT. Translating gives CASSQVGTGVWAGELFF.

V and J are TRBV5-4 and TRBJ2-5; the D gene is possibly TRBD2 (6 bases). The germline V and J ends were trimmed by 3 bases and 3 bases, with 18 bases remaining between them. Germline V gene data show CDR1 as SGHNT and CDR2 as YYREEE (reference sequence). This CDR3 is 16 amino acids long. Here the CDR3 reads CASSSMPGLGEETQYF. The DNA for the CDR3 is TGTGCCAGCAGCTCCATGCCGGGACTTGGGGAAGAGACCCAGTACTTC.

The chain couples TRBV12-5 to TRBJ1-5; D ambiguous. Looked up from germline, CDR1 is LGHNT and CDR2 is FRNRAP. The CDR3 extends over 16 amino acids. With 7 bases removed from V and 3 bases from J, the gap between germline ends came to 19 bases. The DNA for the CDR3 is TGTGCTAGTGCCTACATTTCCGACCTAGTCAATCAGCCCCAGCATTTT. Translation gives CASAYISDLVNQPQHF.

As DNA, the CDR3 is TGTGCCAGCAGGGACAGGGAGGTTTACTATGGCTACACCTTC. As protein: CASRDREVYYGYTF. J is TRBJ1-2 and V is TRBV28; TRBD1 aligns across 8 bases. From germline, CDR1 is MDHEN and CDR2 SYDVKM. This CDR3 contains 14 residues. J lost 3 bases, V lost 6 bases, and 6 bases had no gene match.

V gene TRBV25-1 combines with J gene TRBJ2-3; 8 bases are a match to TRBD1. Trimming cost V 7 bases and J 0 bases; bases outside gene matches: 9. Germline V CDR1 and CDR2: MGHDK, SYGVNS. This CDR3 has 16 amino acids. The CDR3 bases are TGTGCCAGCACAGGGACAGGCAGCCGAAGCACAGATACGCAGTATTTT. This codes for CASTGTGSRSTDTQYF.

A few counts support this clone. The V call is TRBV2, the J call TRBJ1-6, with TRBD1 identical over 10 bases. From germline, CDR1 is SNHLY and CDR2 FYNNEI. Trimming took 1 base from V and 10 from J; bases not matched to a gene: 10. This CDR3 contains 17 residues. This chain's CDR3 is CASSEEPRQGAKSPLHF. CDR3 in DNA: TGTGCCAGCAGTGAAGAGCCACGACAGGGGGCGAAATCACCCCTCCACTTT.

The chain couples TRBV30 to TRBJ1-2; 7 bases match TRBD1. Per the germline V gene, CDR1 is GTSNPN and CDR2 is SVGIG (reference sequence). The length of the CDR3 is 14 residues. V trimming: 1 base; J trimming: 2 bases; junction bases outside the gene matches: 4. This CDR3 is CAWSEGGQNYGYTF. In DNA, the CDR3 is TGTGCCTGGAGTGAGGGGGGACAGAACTATGGCTACACCTTC.

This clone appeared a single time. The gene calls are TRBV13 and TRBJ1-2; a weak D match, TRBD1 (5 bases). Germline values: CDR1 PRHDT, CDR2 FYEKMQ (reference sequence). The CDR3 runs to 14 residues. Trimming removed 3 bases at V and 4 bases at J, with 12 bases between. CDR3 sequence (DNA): TGTGCCAGCAGCTTGGGTCAGGGTACCTATGGCTACACCTTC. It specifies CASSLGQGTYGYTF.

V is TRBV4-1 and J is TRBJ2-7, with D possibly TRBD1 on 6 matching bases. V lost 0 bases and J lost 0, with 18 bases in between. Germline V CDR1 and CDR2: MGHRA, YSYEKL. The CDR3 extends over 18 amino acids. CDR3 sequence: CASSQDMLKDRVSYEQYF. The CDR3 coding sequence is TGCGCCAGCAGCCAAGATATGCTAAAGGACAGAGTCTCCTACGAGCAGTACTTC.